These 21 T cell receptor beta chains came from one sample sequenced in a study of long-term antiretroviral therapy in people with HIV. Assay version v3.0 of immunoSEQ was used, and it was run at survey level. Sequencing was performed with immunoSEQ multiplex PCR; in TCRdb, only in-frame clones are kept and a portion is missing. The sample yields 8,500 to 14,000 clones, roughly 90% seen once. The input for sequencing was unsorted PBMCs, taken 0.2 years before starting antiretroviral therapy. These receptors were collected from a woman in her thirties or forties with HIV.

V and J are TRBV7-2 and TRBJ2-7; 7 positions agree with TRBD1. Unmatched junction bases numbered 4, after V lost 1 base and J lost 7 bases. Germline assignment: CDR1 SGHTA and CDR2 FQGNSA. The CDR3 is made up of 13 amino acids. The CDR3 spells CASSLGDRREQYF. DNA for the CDR3: TGTGCCAGCAGCTTAGGGGACAGAAGGGAGCAGTACTTC.

This chain links TRBV18 with TRBJ1-1; no reliable D call. This CDR3 spans 17 amino acids. The germline V gene has CDR1 KGHSH and CDR2 LQKENI. Between the trimmed V and J ends, which lost 3 bases and 8 bases, there was a span of 25 bases. This CDR3 reads CASSPSSIARSMGEAFF. CDR3 nucleotide sequence: TGTGCCAGCTCACCCTCGAGTATAGCGCGCTCGATGGGGGAAGCTTTCTTT.

The J gene is TRBJ1-5, the V gene TRBV15; D call uncertain. Germline-derived CDR1 and CDR2 are LNHNV and YYDKDF (reference sequence). V lost 8 bases and J 4 bases, leaving 15 bases between the germline ends. The CDR3 is 14 residues long. This chain's CDR3 is CATGQPKRNQPQHF. For the CDR3, the DNA is TGTGCCACCGGCCAACCAAAAAGAAATCAGCCCCAGCATTTT. Full variable domain (missing parts from reference TRBV15 and TRBJ1-5): DAMVIQNPRYQVTQFGKPVTLSCSQTLNHNVMYWYQQKSSQAPKLLFHYYDKDFNNEADTPDNFQSRRPNTSFCFLDIRSPGLGDTAMYLCATGQPKRNQPQHFGDGTRLSIL.

The V call is TRBV5-1, the J call TRBJ1-4, with 8 bases lining up with TRBD1. CDR3 length equals 14 residues. Germline assignment: CDR1 SGHRS and CDR2 YFSETQ. V dropped 6 bases and J dropped 5; count of bases not matched to a gene: 6. CDR3 DNA: TGCGCCAGCAAGACAGGGGCATCGAATGAAAAACTGTTTTTT. Protein sequence: CASKTGASNEKLFF.

The chain uses TRBV28 and TRBJ2-7; 8 bases align to TRBD1. Germline V lookup: CDR1 MDHEN, CDR2 SYDVKM. The V and J ends lost 5 bases and 3 bases, in that order; junction bases with no gene match: 12. The CDR3 totals 16 residues. This CDR3 reads CASSTPPGQGLYEQYF. The CDR3 coding sequence is TGTGCCAGCAGTACACCCCCCGGACAGGGCCTCTACGAGCAGTACTTC.

J is TRBJ2-7 and V is TRBV16, with a possible D match to TRBD1 (5 bases). CDR1 and CDR2 from the germline V gene are KGHSY and FQNENV. The CDR3 runs to 15 residues. Trimming stripped 0 bases from V and 3 bases from J, with 12 bases between. CDR3 sequence reads: CASSQSRRADYEQYF. CDR3 sequence (DNA): TGTGCCAGCAGCCAATCCCGCAGGGCTGACTACGAGCAGTACTTC.

V gene TRBV5-1 combines with J gene TRBJ1-4; possible D gene TRBD1, 5 bases. Germline V lookup: CDR1 SGHRS, CDR2 YFSETQ. V was shortened by 4 bases and J by 3 bases, with 7 bases between the two germline ends. This CDR3 comprises 13 residues. The DNA of the CDR3 is TGCGCCAGCAGCGAGGGACCTAATGAAAAACTGTTTTTT. This encodes CASSEGPNEKLFF. Variable domain in full (rest from reference TRBV5-1 and TRBJ1-4): KAGVTQTPRYLIKTRGQQVTLSCSPISGHRSVSWYQQTPGQGLQFLFEYFSETQRNKGNFPGRFSGRQFSNSRSEMNVSTLELGDSALYLCASSEGPNEKLFFGSGTQLSVL.

The rearrangement uses TRBV7-8 and TRBJ1-1; D not certain. Trimming cost V 1 base and J 2 bases, with 8 bases left between them. Germline CDR1 SGHVS, CDR2 FQNEAQ. The CDR3 loop spans 14 amino acids. The CDR3 loop reads CASSLGTANTEAFF. The CDR3 DNA follows: TGTGCCAGCAGCTTAGGAACAGCCAACACTGAAGCTTTCTTT.

The J gene is TRBJ2-5, the V gene TRBV5-1; a weak D match, TRBD2 (5 bases). The CDR3 runs to 16 residues. The germline CDR1 and CDR2 sequences are SGHRS and YFSETQ. The V and J ends lost 4 bases and 2 bases respectively, with 18 bases between them. CDR3 bases: TGCGCCAGCAGCCGTACCCGAACGGAGGTACAAGAGACCCAGTACTTC. This translates into CASSRTRTEVQETQYF.

V and J are TRBV27 and TRBJ1-1, with D tentatively TRBD1 (5 bases). The V end lost 6 bases, the J end lost 1 base, and 9 bases lay between the germline ends. The CDR3 is made up of 13 amino acids. Per the germline V gene, CDR1 is MNHEY and CDR2 is SMNVEV (reference sequence). CDR3 sequence: CASSLGANTEAFF. The CDR3 region has the DNA TGTGCCAGCAGCCTCGGGGCGAACACTGAAGCTTTCTTT.

This clone was detected once. V gene TRBV7-9 combines with J gene TRBJ2-1; the D call may be TRBD1 or TRBD2 (5 bases each). Trimming cost V 2 bases and J 4 bases, with 9 bases left between them. The germline gives CDR1 SEHNR, CDR2 FQNEAQ (reference sequence). CDR3 length: 14 amino acids. The CDR3 DNA is TGTGCCAGCAGCTTAAGTGGGGGATACAATGAGCAGTTCTTC. Its translation: CASSLSGGYNEQFF.

V is TRBV18 and J is TRBJ2-7; a weak D match, TRBD1 (6 bases). The V gene lost 0 bases and the J gene lost 2 bases, with 8 bases spanning the gap. Germline lookup yields CDR1 KGHSH and CDR2 LQKENI. The CDR3 is 14 amino acids. This CDR3 reads CASSPPGQPYEQYF. CDR3 sequence (DNA): TGTGCCAGCTCACCACCAGGACAGCCCTACGAGCAGTACTTC.

The CDR3 here is CASSPLIGEWNTF. The CDR3 DNA reads TGTGCCAGCAGCCCACTAATTGGGGAATGGAACACCTTC. The rearrangement joins TRBV7-9 to TRBJ1-2; D uncertain. The germline gives CDR1 SEHNR, CDR2 FQNEAQ (reference sequence). The ends were cut back, 5 bases at V and 12 bases at J, with 19 bases in the middle. This CDR3 has 13 residues.

V and J are TRBV9 and TRBJ2-1, with 9 bases matching TRBD2. V shed 4 bases and J 9 bases; nucleotides not matched to a gene: 14. The CDR3 loop spans 16 amino acids. Germline values: CDR1 SGDLS, CDR2 YYNGEE. CDR3 sequence: CASSPSGLAGIGEQFF. The CDR3 nucleotides are TGTGCCAGCAGCCCGAGTGGTCTAGCGGGGATTGGTGAGCAGTTCTTC. Supplemented by reference TRBV9 and TRBJ2-1, the full variable domain reads DSGVTQTPKHLITATGQRVTLRCSPRSGDLSVYWYQQSLDQGLQFLIQYYNGEERAKGNILERFSAQQFPDLHSELNLSSLELGDSALYFCASSPSGLAGIGEQFFGPGTRLTVL.

The V call is TRBV7-9, the J call TRBJ1-2, with D hard to call. Trimming left V 1 base short and J 4 bases short, with 16 bases between. The CDR3 loop spans 16 amino acids. Germline values: CDR1 SEHNR, CDR2 FQNEAQ (reference sequence). The CDR3 here is CASSLDSGRNVYGYTF. CDR3 sequence (DNA): TGTGCCAGCAGCTTAGATTCAGGACGGAACGTCTATGGCTACACCTTC.

The V call is TRBV19, the J call TRBJ1-1; D is unclear. Trimming pared 2 bases from V and 5 bases from J, leaving 9 bases between. The CDR3 is 13 residues long. Germline V gene data show CDR1 as LNHDA and CDR2 as SQIVND (reference sequence). This CDR3 is CASSITRGTEAFF. Here the CDR3 DNA reads TGTGCCAGTAGTATAACCAGAGGAACTGAAGCTTTCTTT.

The rearrangement joins TRBV5-1 to TRBJ2-7, with 7 bases lining up with TRBD1. CDR1 is SGHRS and CDR2 is YFSETQ in the germline V gene. The CDR3 sequence is 16 residues long. The V and J ends lost 4 bases and 0 bases, in that order; junction bases with no gene match: 10. The CDR3 DNA reads as TGCGCCAGCAGCCCGCACCGGACAGGCCTCTCCTACGAGCAGTACTTC. It yields the protein CASSPHRTGLSYEQYF.

The chain joins TRBV13 to TRBJ2-1, with 11 bases matching TRBD1. The CDR3 spans 14 residues. The germline V gene has CDR1 PRHDT and CDR2 FYEKMQ (reference sequence). V trimming: 5 bases; J trimming: 10 bases; junction bases outside the gene matches: 7. CDR3 coding DNA: TGTGCCAGCAGCCTCGGACAGGGGGCGTGGGAGCAGTTCTTC. Translation gives CASSLGQGAWEQFF.

V is TRBV5-1 and J is TRBJ1-1, with 7 bases aligning to TRBD1. CDR1 is SGHRS, CDR2 YFSETQ, per germline. V lost 3 bases and J lost 1; bases outside the gene matches: 6. The CDR3 contains 15 residues. The CDR3 DNA reads TGCGCCAGCAGCTCGTCAGGGGGGTCGAACACTGAAGCTTTCTTT. Protein: CASSSSGGSNTEAFF. Full variable domain (rest looked up from reference TRBV5-1 and TRBJ1-1): KAGVTQTPRYLIKTRGQQVTLSCSPISGHRSVSWYQQTPGQGLQFLFEYFSETQRNKGNFPGRFSGRQFSNSRSEMNVSTLELGDSALYLCASSSSGGSNTEAFFGQGTRLTVV.

The chain is built from TRBV5-4 and TRBJ2-5, with a weak D call TRBD2 (6 bases). The CDR3 is made up of 16 amino acids. The ends were cut back, 2 bases at V and 0 bases at J, with 14 bases in the middle. Germline V gene data show CDR1 as SGHNT and CDR2 as YYREEE (reference sequence). The CDR3 protein is CASSLYGGEHQETQYF. The DNA for the CDR3 is TGTGCCAGCAGCTTATACGGCGGGGAGCACCAAGAGACCCAGTACTTC.

This clone was seen only once. The gene calls are TRBV7-9 and TRBJ2-1; D unclear. CDR3 length: 16 amino acids. V dropped 2 bases and J dropped 0 bases, with 11 bases sitting between them. From germline, CDR1 is SEHNR and CDR2 FQNEAQ (reference sequence). The CDR3 here is CASSLILPSSYNEQFF. CDR3 nucleotide sequence: TGTGCCAGCAGCTTAATACTACCTAGCTCCTACAATGAGCAGTTCTTC.